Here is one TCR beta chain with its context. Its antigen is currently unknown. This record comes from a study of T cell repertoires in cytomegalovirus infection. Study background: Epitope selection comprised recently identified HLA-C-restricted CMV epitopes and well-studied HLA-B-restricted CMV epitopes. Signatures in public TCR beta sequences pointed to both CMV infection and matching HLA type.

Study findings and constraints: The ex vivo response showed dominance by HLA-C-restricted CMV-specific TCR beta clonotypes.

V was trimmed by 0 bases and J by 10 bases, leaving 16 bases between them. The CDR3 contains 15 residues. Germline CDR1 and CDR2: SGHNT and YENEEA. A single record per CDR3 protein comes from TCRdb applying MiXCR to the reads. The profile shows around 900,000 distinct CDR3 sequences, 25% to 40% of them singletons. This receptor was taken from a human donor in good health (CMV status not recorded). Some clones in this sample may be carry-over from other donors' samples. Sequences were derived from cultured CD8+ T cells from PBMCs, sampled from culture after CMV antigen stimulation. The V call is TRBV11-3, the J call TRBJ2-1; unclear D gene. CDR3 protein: CASSLESGRFEEQFF. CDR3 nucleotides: TGTGCCAGCAGCTTAGAGTCCGGACGGTTTGAAGAGCAGTTCTTC.